This T cell receptor beta chain appears in the sequencing data of a study of shared clonotypes between healthy human individuals. For every subset, genomic DNA was evenly distributed across several immunoSEQ plates. The repertoire was sequenced with immunoSEQ multiplex PCR; TCRdb's copy has only in-frame clones and lacks some. The repertoire has under 2,500,000 clones, approximately 94% of them found once; the top ten carry roughly 0.13%. The donors were adults (healthy and HIV-negative) with no recent acute infections or vaccinations. CD45RA+ naive and CD45RA-negative memory subsets were separated from CD4+ cells. CDR1 is SNHLY and CDR2 is FYNNEI in the germline V gene. Deletions cut 8 bases from V and 4 bases from J, with 15 bases between. This CDR3 contains 14 residues.

This TCR was recovered from a man between 18 and 35 years old in good health. The sequencing input was naive CD4+ T cells sorted from blood. Subset defined: CD45RA+ positively selected. The chain links TRBV2 to TRBJ1-5; D may be TRBD1 (5 bases). The CDR3 sequence is CASGGGTENQPQHF. In nucleotides, the CDR3 is TGTGCCAGCGGGGGTGGGACTGAGAATCAGCCCCAGCATTTT.